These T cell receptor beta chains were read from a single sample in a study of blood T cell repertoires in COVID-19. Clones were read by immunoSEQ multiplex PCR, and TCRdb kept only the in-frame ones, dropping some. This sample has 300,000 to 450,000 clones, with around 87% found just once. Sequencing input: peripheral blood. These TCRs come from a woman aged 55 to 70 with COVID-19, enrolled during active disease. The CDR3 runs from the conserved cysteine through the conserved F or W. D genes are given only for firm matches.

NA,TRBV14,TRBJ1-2,CASSQDLSPLGYGYTF
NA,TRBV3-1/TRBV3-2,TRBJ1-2,CASSRRTPVSGYTF
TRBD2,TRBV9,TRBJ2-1,CASSVGLAGGPNEQFF
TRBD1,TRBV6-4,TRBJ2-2,CASSRTGTNTGELFF
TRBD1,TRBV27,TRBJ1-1,CASSAPDRAGRSAEAFF
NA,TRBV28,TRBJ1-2,CASSLSTEGYYGYTF
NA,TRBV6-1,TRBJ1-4,CASSERGRGGSGKLFF
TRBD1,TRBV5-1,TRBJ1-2,CASSSLQGYGYTF
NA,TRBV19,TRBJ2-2,CASSTQGDGELFF
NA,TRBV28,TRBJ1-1,CASSFLQVRPEAFF
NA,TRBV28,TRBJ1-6,CASSLSGTYNSPLHF
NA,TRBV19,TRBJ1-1,CASNLQGFGEAFF
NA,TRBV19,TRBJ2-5,CASSISSVQQETQYF
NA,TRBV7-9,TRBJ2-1,CASSLAKSSYNEQFF
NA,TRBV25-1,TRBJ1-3,CASTDWWGNTIYF
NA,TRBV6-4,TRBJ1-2,CASSAEPGVPWGGYTF
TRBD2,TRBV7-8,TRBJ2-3,CASSLREGSYTDTQYF
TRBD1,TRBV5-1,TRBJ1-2,CASAPTGGGYGYTF
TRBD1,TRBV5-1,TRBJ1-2,CASSLGQGSYGYTF
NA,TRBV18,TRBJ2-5,CASSPGLRETQYF
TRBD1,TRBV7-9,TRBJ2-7,CASSEWDRGYEQYF
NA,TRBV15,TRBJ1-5,CATSRDRSRNQPQHF
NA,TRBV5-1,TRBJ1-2,CASSLVAGLGKGYTF
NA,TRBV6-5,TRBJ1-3,CASGEGNTIYF
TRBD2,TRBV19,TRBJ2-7,CASSIEGGGRYEQYF
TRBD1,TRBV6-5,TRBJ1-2,CASSSDRVGYTF
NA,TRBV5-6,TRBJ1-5,CASSAQGGRNQPQHF
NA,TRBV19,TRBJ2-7,CASSIYNRPSYEQYF
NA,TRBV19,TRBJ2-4,CASSRLESSAKNIQYF
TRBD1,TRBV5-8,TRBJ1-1,CASIRIPGGNTEAFF
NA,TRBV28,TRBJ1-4,CASSLYGQTNEKLFF
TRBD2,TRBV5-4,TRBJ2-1,CASSVRTSGGAGQFF
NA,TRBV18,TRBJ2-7,CASSPPESYEQYF
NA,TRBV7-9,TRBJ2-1,CASSLEGGPWNEQFF
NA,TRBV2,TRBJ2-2,CASFRQANTGELFF
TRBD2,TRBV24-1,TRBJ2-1,CATSESTSGGVYNEQFF
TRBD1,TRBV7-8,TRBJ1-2,CASSNRGHGYTF
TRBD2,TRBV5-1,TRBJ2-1,CASREQAGGLGNEQFF
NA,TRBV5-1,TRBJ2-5,CASSRLRLETQYF
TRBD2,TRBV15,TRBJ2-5,CATSRVPPSGGRQETQYF
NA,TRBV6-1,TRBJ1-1,CASSEAGAGRGTEAFF
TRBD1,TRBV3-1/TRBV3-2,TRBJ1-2,CASSQSQGAGYTF
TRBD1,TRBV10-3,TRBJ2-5,CAIRGGTGGLLQETQYF
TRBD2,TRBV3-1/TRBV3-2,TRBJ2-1,CASSQATSGGNEQFF
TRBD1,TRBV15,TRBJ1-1,CATNTGQGRSEAFF
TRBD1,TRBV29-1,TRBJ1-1,CSAWTGGGNTEAFF
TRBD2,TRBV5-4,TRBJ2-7,CASSLGGGQGYEQYF
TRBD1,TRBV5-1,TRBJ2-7,CASSWGTGDSEQYF
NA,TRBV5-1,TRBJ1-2,CASALGEARGYTF